The T cell receptor (beta chain) described here comes from a study of T cell changes during pregnancy in multiple sclerosis. The table came from immunoSEQ multiplex PCR; TCRdb's copy has only in-frame clones and leaves some out. The profile shows tens of thousands of clones, approximately 89% of them singletons. The germline gives CDR1 SGDLS, CDR2 YYNGEE. The CDR3 has 19 residues. Trimming at V came to 0 bases and at J to 4 bases, leaving 14 bases not matched to a gene. Sample: peripheral blood, taken in the first trimester of pregnancy. The rearrangement uses TRBV9 and TRBJ1-2; 11 bases are shared with TRBD1. The TCR comes from a female donor in good health, enrolled as a control in a pregnancy study. CDR3 nucleotide sequence: TGTGCCAGCAGCGTAGATCATGGGATTGCGGGACAGGGGGGCTATGGCTACACCTTC. Its protein is CASSVDHGIAGQGGYGYTF.